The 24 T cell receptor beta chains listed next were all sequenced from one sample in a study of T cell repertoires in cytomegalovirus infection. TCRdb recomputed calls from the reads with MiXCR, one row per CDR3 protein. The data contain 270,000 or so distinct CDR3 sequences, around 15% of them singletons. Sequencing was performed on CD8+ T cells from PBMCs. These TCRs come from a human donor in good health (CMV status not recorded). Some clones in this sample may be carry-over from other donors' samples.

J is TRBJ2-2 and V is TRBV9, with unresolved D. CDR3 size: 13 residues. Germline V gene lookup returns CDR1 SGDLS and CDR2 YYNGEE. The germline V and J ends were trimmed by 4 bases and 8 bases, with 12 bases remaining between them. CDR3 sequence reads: CASSPLRAGELFF. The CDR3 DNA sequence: TGTGCCAGCAGCCCTTTGAGAGCAGGGGAGCTGTTTTTT.

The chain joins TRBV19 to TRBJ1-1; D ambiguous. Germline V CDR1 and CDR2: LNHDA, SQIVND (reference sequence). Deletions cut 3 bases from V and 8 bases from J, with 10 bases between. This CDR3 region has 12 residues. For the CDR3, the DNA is TGTGCCAGTAGTATCTTTGGAGTAGAAGCTTTCTTT. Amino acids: CASSIFGVEAFF.

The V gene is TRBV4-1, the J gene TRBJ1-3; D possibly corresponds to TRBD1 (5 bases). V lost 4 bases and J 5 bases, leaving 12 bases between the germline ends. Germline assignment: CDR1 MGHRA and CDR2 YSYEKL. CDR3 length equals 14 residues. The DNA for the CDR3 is TGCGCCAGCAGCCCGCCGGGGGGAAGAAACACCATATATTTT. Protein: CASSPPGGRNTIYF.

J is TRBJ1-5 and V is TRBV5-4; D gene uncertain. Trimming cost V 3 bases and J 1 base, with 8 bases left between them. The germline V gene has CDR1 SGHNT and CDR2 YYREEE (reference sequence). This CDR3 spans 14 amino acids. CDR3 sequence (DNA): TGTGCCAGCAGCTCCTTGGGGAGCAATCAGCCCCAGCATTTT. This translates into CASSSLGSNQPQHF. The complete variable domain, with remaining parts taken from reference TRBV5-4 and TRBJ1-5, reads ETGVTQSPTHLIKTRGQQVTLRCSSQSGHNTVSWYQQALGQGPQFIFQYYREEENGRGNFPPRFSGLQFPNYSSELNVNALELDDSALYLCASSSLGSNQPQHFGDGTRLSIL.

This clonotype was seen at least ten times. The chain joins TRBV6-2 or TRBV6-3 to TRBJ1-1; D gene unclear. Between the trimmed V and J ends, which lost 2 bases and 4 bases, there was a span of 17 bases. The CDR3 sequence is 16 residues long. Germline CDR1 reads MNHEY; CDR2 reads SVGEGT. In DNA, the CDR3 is TGTGCCAGCAGTTACCACTTAGGAGTTGACGCCACTGAAGCTTTCTTT. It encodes CASSYHLGVDATEAFF.

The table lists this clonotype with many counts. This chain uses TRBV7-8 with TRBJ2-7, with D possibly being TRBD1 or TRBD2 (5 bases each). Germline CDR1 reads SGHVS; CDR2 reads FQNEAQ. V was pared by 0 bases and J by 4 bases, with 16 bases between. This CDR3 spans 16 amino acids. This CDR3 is CASSLAGTAPLYEQYF. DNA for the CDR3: TGTGCCAGCAGCTTAGCCGGGACGGCCCCGTTATACGAGCAGTACTTC.

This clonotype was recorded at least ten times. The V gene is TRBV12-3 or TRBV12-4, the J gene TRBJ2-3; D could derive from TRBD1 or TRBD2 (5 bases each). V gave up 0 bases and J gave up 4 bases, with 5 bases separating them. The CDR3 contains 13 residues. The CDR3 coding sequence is TGTGCCAGCAGTTTAGCGGGGGCAGATACGCAGTATTTT. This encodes CASSLAGADTQYF.

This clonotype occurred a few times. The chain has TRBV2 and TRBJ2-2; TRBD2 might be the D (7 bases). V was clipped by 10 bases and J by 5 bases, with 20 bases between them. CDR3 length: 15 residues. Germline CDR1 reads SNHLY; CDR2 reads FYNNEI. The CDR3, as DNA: TGTGCCACCCCAAGGGGGGGCCAGGGGACCGGGGAGCTGTTTTTT. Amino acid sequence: CATPRGGQGTGELFF.

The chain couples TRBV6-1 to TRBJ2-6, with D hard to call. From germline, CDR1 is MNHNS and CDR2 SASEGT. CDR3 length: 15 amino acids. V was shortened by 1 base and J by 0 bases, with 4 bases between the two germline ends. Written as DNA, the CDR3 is TGTGCCAGCAGTGAAGGGGACTCTGGGGCCAACGTCCTGACTTTC. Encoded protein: CASSEGDSGANVLTF.

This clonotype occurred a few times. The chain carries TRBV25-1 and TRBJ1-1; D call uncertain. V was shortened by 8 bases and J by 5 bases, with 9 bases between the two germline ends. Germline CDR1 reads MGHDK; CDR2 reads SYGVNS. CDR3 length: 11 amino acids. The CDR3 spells CASVLGTEAFF. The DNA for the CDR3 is TGTGCCAGCGTACTGGGGACTGAAGCTTTCTTT.

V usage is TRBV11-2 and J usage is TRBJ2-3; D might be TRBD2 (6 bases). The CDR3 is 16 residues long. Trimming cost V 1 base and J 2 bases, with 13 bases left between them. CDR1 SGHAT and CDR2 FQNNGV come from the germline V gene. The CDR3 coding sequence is TGTGCCAGCAGCTTAGGGGACTCGGGGCTCACAGATACGCAGTATTTT. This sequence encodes CASSLGDSGLTDTQYF.

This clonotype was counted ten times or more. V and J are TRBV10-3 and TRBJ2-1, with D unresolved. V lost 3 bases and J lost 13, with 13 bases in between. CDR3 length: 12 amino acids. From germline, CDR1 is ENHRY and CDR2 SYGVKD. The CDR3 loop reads CAISDLDLGQFF. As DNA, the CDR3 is TGTGCCATCAGTGACTTGGATTTAGGACAGTTCTTC.

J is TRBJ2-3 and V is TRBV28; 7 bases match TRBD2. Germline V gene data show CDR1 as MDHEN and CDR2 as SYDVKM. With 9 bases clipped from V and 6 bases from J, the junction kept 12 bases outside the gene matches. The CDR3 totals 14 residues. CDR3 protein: CASLQAGVTDTQYF. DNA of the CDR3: TGTGCCAGTTTACAGGCGGGGGTAACCGATACGCAGTATTTT.

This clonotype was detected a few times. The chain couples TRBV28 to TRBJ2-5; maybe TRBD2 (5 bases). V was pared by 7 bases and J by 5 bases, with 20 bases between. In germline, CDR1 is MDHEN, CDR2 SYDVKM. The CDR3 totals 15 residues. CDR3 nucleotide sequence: TGTGCCAGCACCCCCGAGGGCGCCCCGCGGGAGACCCAGTACTTC. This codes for CASTPEGAPRETQYF.

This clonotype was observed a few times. The CDR3 here is CSARDRRQAYEQYF. The CDR3 DNA is TGCAGTGCTAGAGATAGGAGACAGGCCTACGAGCAGTACTTC. The chain uses TRBV20-1 and TRBJ2-7; D may be TRBD1 (6 bases). This CDR3 comprises 14 residues. V lost 0 bases and J lost 2, with 11 bases in between. The germline CDR1 and CDR2 sequences are DFQATT and SNEGSKA (reference sequence).

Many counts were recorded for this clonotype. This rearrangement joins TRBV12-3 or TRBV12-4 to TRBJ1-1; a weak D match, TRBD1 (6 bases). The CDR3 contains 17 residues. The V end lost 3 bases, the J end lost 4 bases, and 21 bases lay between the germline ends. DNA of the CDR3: TGTGCCAGCAGTTTCTTTCTATTGGGGGGCGCAGGCACTGAAGCTTTCTTT. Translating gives CASSFFLLGGAGTEAFF.

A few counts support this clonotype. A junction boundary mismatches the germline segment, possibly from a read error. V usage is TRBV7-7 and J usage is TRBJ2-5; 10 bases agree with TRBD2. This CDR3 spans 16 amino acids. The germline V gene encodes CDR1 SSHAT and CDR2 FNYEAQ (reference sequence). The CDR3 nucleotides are TGTGCTAGCAGCTTAGGTATAGCGGGGGGTTTGGAGACCCAGTACTTC. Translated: CASSLGIAGGLETQYF. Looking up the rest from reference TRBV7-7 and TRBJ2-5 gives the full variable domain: GAGVSQSPRYKVTKRGQDVTLRCDPISSHATLYWYQQALGQGPEFLTYFNYEAQPDKSGLPSDRFSAERPEGSISTLTIQRTEQRDSAMYRCASSLGIAGGLETQYFGPGTRLLVL.

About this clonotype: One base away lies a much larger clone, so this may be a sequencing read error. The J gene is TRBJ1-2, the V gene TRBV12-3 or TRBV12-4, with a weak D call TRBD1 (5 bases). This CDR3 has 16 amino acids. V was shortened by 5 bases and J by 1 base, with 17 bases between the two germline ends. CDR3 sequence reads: CASSAHRDLLNYGYTF. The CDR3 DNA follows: TGTGCCAGCAGTGCCCACCGGGACCTACTTAACTATGGCTACACCTTC.

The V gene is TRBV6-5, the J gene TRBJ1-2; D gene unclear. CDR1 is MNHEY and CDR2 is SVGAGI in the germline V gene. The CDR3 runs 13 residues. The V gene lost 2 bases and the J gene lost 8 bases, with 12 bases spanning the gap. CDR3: CASSYGETWGYTF. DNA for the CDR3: TGTGCCAGCAGTTACGGAGAGACTTGGGGCTACACCTTC.

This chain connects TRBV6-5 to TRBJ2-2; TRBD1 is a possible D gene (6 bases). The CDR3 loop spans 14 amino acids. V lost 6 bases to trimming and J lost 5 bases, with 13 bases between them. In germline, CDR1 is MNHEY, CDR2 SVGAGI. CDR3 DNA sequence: TGTGCCAGCAGAACCACAGGGCGGACCGGGGAGCTGTTTTTT. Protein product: CASRTTGRTGELFF.

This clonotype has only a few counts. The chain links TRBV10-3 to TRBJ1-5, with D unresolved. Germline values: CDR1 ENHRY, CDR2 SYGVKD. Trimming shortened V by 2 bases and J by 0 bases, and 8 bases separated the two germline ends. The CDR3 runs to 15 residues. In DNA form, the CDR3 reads TGTGCCATCAGTGAGATGGAGAATAGCAATCAGCCCCAGCATTTT. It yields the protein CAISEMENSNQPQHF.

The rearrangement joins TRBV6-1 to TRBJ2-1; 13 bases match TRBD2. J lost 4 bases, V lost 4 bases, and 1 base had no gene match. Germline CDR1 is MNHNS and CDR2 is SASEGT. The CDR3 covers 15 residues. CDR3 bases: TGTGCCAGCAGTGGGACTAGCGGGGGTTACAATGAGCAGTTCTTC. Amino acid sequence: CASSGTSGGYNEQFF.

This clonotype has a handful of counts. CDR3: CASSLGRRGSNEQFF. The CDR3 nucleotides are TGTGCCAGCAGCCTGGGGAGAAGGGGATCCAATGAGCAGTTCTTC. The chain employs TRBV7-4 and TRBJ2-1; D assignment may be TRBD1 or TRBD2 (5 bases each). This CDR3 is 15 amino acids long. CDR1 is SGHVT and CDR2 is SQSDAQ in the germline V gene. Trimming stripped 5 bases from V and 6 bases from J, with 17 bases between.

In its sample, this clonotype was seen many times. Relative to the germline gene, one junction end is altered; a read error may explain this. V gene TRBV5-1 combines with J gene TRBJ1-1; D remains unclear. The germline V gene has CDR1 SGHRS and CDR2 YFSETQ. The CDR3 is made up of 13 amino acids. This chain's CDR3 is CASSLAGNTEAFF. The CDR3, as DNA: TGTGCCAGCAGCTTAGCCGGGAACACTGAAGCTTTCTTT.